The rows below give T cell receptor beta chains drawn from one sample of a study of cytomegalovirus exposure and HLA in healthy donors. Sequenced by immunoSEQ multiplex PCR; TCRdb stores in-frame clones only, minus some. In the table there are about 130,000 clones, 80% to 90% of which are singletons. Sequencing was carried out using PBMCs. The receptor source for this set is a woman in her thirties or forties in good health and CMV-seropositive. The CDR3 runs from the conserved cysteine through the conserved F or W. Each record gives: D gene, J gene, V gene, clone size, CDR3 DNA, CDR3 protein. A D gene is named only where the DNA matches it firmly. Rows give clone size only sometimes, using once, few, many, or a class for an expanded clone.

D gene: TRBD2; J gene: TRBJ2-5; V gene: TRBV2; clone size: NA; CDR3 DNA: TGTGCCAGCAGTGAAGTATTGTTAGCGGGTTCTCAAGAGACCCAGTACTTC; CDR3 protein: CASSEVLLAGSQETQYF
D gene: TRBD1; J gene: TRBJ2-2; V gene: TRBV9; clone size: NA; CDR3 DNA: TGTGCCAGCAGCGTAGCAGGGGGCCCGGCCGGGGAGCTGTTTTTT; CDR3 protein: CASSVAGGPAGELFF
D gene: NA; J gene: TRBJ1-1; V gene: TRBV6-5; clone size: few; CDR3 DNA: TGTGCCAGCAGTTACATCGCAACCAGGGGCACTGAAGCTTTCTTT; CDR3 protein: CASSYIATRGTEAFF
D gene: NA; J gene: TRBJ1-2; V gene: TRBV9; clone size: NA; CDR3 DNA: TGTGCCAGCAGCGTTTTGGGGGGTGGCTACACCTTC; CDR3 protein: CASSVLGGGYTF
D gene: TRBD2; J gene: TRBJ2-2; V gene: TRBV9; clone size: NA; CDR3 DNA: TGTGCCAGCAGCGTAGATGGGACTAGCGGGAGGGCCACCGGGGAGCTGTTTTTT; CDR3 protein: CASSVDGTSGRATGELFF
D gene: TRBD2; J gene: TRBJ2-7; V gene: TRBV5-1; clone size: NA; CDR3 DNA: TGCGCCAGCAGCCCGGGACTAGCGGGGGCCTACGAGCAGTACTTC; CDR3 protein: CASSPGLAGAYEQYF
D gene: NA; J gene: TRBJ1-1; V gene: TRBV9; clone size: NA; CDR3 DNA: TGTGCCAGCAGCGCAACGGGTTGGGGAGGCACTGAAGCTTTCTTT; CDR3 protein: CASSATGWGGTEAFF
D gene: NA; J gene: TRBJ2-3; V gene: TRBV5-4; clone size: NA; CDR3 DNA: TGTGCCAGCAGCTTGCATCCTGAGAACACAGATACGCAGTATTTT; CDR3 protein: CASSLHPENTDTQYF
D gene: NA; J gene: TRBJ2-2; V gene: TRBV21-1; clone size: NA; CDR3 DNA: TGTGCCAGCAGCAAAGTGCGGGGGGGGGAGCTGTTTTTT; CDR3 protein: CASSKVRGGELFF
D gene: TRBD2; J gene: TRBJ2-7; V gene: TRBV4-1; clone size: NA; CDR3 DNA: TGCGCCAGCAGCCTCCAGGCGGCGGGGGGAACCTACGAGCAGTACTTC; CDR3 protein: CASSLQAAGGTYEQYF
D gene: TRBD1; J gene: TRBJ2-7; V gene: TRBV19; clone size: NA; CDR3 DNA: TGTGCCAGTAGCCGACAGGGGTTCTACGAGCAGTACTTC; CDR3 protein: CASSRQGFYEQYF
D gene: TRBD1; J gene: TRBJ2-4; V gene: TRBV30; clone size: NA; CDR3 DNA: TGTGCCTGGAGTGAAAAGGGGGCTGGTGGAAACATTCAGTACTTC; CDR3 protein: CAWSEKGAGGNIQYF
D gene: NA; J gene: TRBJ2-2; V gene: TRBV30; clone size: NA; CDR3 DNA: TGTGCCTGGAATAACAGGGATAACACCGGGGAGCTGTTTTTT; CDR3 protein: CAWNNRDNTGELFF